Listed below are T cell receptor beta chains from one sample, sequenced in a study of blood T cell repertoires in COVID-19. Here immunoSEQ multiplex PCR was the method, and the copy in TCRdb shows in-frame clones only, minus some. This table holds about 200,000 clones, 70% to 90% found once. Sequencing was performed on peripheral blood. These receptors were obtained from a woman in her 70s with active or convalescent COVID-19. Both conserved end residues are part of each CDR3. A D gene is named only where the DNA matches it firmly. Only part of the rows carry a size: once, few, many, or a class if the clone is expanded.

J gene: TRBJ2-5; clone size: .; D gene: .; V gene: TRBV6-5; CDR3 protein: CASRRALDGETQYF; CDR3 DNA: TGTGCCAGCAGGCGGGCTCTCGACGGGGAGACCCAGTACTTC
J gene: TRBJ1-4; clone size: .; D gene: .; V gene: TRBV5-6; CDR3 protein: CASSQLVRANEKLFF; CDR3 DNA: TGTGCCAGCAGCCAACTAGTCCGGGCGAATGAAAAACTGTTTTTT
J gene: TRBJ1-2; clone size: .; D gene: TRBD1; V gene: TRBV15; CDR3 protein: CATSRDGGDRGNNYGYTF; CDR3 DNA: TGTGCCACCAGCAGAGATGGTGGGGACAGGGGTAATAACTATGGCTACACCTTC
J gene: TRBJ2-1; clone size: .; D gene: .; V gene: TRBV5-1; CDR3 protein: CASSLAVRGIVNEQFF; CDR3 DNA: TGCGCCAGCAGCTTGGCCGTCAGGGGTATAGTCAATGAGCAGTTCTTC
J gene: TRBJ2-1; clone size: .; D gene: TRBD2; V gene: TRBV9; CDR3 protein: CASSVVSGSSAEQFF; CDR3 DNA: TGTGCCAGCAGCGTAGTTAGCGGGAGTTCGGCTGAGCAGTTCTTC
J gene: TRBJ2-7; clone size: .; D gene: TRBD2; V gene: TRBV2; CDR3 protein: CASTSNIPGRVYEQYF; CDR3 DNA: TGTGCCAGCACGTCCAACATTCCAGGGAGGGTCTACGAGCAGTACTTC
J gene: TRBJ2-1; clone size: once; D gene: TRBD2; V gene: TRBV5-5; CDR3 protein: CASSLSGLVTSSYNEQFF; CDR3 DNA: TGTGCCAGCAGCTTGTCGGGACTAGTAACTTCCTCCTACAATGAGCAGTTCTTC
J gene: TRBJ2-3; clone size: .; D gene: .; V gene: TRBV6-1; CDR3 protein: CAGGGSKADLTSTDTQYF; CDR3 DNA: TGTGCCGGCGGTGGGTCAAAAGCGGACCTCACTAGCACAGATACGCAGTATTTT
J gene: TRBJ2-1; clone size: .; D gene: TRBD2; V gene: TRBV6-2/TRBV6-3; CDR3 protein: CASNPGLAGGPYNEQFF; CDR3 DNA: TGTGCCAGCAACCCGGGACTAGCGGGCGGACCCTACAATGAGCAGTTCTTC
J gene: TRBJ2-5; clone size: .; D gene: TRBD2; V gene: TRBV5-1; CDR3 protein: CASSLDVTSGRGFQETQYF; CDR3 DNA: TGCGCCAGCAGCTTGGACGTGACTAGCGGGAGGGGCTTCCAAGAGACCCAGTACTTC
J gene: TRBJ2-3; clone size: once; D gene: TRBD1; V gene: TRBV5-1; CDR3 protein: CASSGGTGARRDTQYF; CDR3 DNA: TGCGCCAGCAGCGGCGGGACAGGGGCGAGAAGAGATACGCAGTATTTT
J gene: TRBJ2-2; clone size: .; D gene: TRBD2; V gene: TRBV4-1; CDR3 protein: CASSQRSGANTGELFF; CDR3 DNA: TGCGCCAGCAGCCAACGTAGCGGGGCGAACACCGGGGAGCTGTTTTTT
J gene: TRBJ1-2; clone size: .; D gene: .; V gene: TRBV5-8; CDR3 protein: CASSLVGGISDGYTF; CDR3 DNA: TGTGCCAGCAGCTTGGTTGGGGGGATCTCGGATGGCTACACCTTC
J gene: TRBJ2-4; clone size: .; D gene: .; V gene: TRBV19; CDR3 protein: CASSKRGNIQYF; CDR3 DNA: TGTGCCAGTAGTAAGAGGGGGAACATTCAGTACTTC
J gene: TRBJ2-7; clone size: once; D gene: .; V gene: TRBV6-5; CDR3 protein: CASSRGSEGEQYF; CDR3 DNA: TGTGCCAGCAGTCGGGGGTCGGAGGGCGAGCAGTACTTC
J gene: TRBJ2-1; clone size: .; D gene: .; V gene: TRBV4-2; CDR3 protein: CASSLRRLTSSYNEQFF; CDR3 DNA: TGTGCCAGCAGCCTACGGCGGCTTACGAGCTCCTACAATGAGCAGTTCTTC
J gene: TRBJ2-7; clone size: .; D gene: TRBD2; V gene: TRBV4-1; CDR3 protein: CASSQESLRRLAGHRGTYEQYF; CDR3 DNA: TGCGCCAGCAGCCAAGAATCGTTAAGAAGACTAGCGGGCCACCGGGGTACCTACGAGCAGTACTTC
J gene: TRBJ1-1; clone size: few; D gene: TRBD1; V gene: TRBV9; CDR3 protein: CASSVGGQGIKEAFF; CDR3 DNA: TGTGCCAGCAGCGTAGGGGGACAGGGAATAAAAGAAGCTTTCTTT
J gene: TRBJ2-7; clone size: .; D gene: .; V gene: TRBV7-2; CDR3 protein: CASSRAGLLSYEQYF; CDR3 DNA: TGTGCCAGCAGCCGTGCGGGACTCCTATCCTACGAGCAGTACTTC
J gene: TRBJ2-3; clone size: .; D gene: .; V gene: TRBV10-3; CDR3 protein: CAISGQGGDTQYF; CDR3 DNA: TGTGCCATCAGCGGGCAGGGCGGAGATACGCAGTATTTT